This T cell receptor beta chain was profiled in a study of beta chain features in type 1 diabetes. The authors reverse transcribed all of the isolated RNA, so sequencing captured expressed TCRB transcripts. Assay used: immunoSEQ multiplex PCR; TCRdb lists only in-frame clones, some missing. This sample carries about 230,000 clones, about 10% of them seen once, and the ten largest clones take just under 0.035%. V lost 8 bases to trimming and J lost 0 bases, with 11 bases between them. This CDR3 has 14 residues. The V gene's germline CDR1 is MDHEN and CDR2 SYDVKM. CD45RO/CCR7/CD25/CD127/CD95/CD27 staining was used to isolate CD4+ naive, central memory, regulatory and stem cell-like memory cells by sorting.

The sample consisted of naive CD4+ T cells from blood. This TCR was sampled from a woman aged 18-29 years in good health. The chain carries TRBV28 and TRBJ1-5; possible D gene TRBD1, 5 bases. The CDR3 reads CASDRTDSNQPQHF. CDR3 nucleotides: TGTGCCAGCGACAGAACCGATAGCAATCAGCCCCAGCATTTT.